This T cell receptor (beta chain) was sequenced in a study of beta chain features in type 1 diabetes. Of the isolated RNA, all was reverse transcribed, and so the sequenced material was expressed TCRB transcripts. Generated by immunoSEQ multiplex PCR, the TCRdb table keeps only in-frame clones and is missing some. The sample carries hundreds of thousands of clones, approximately 31% recorded once. Study results and caveats: Researchers reported that naive, central memory and Treg TCRB repertoires appeared more similar in patients than in healthy donors.

The CDR3 contains 16 residues. V was pared by 0 bases and J by 5 bases, with 6 bases of the junction left unmatched. Germline V gene sequence: CDR1 SGDLS, CDR2 YYNGEE. Sorting based on CD45RO/CCR7/CD25/CD127/CD95/CD27 separated CD4+ naive, central memory, regulatory and stem cell-like memory cells. In regard to this clone: Its antigen is currently unknown.

Sequenced: naive CD4+ T cells from blood. This receptor was identified in a man aged 18 to 30 in good health. The V call is TRBV9, the J call TRBJ2-7; 12 nucleotides align to TRBD1. CDR3 in DNA: TGTGCCAGCAGCGTAGGCGGGACAGGGGGCTGGAACGAGCAGTACTTC. This gives the protein CASSVGGTGGWNEQYF.